Listed below are T cell receptor beta chains from one sample, sequenced in a study of T cells in localized non-small cell lung cancer. Clones were read by immunoSEQ multiplex PCR, and TCRdb kept only the in-frame ones, dropping some. Of around 83,000 clones in the sample, 87% were seen once. This specimen consisted of peripheral blood, obtained before any cancer treatment. Every receptor here comes from a man aged 40 to 69 with stage I squamous cell lung carcinoma. Each CDR3 is given with its conserved first and last residue. The D gene is left open where the match is weak.

d_gene	v_gene	CDR3aa
NA	TRBV6-5	CASSSGPLLEQYF
NA	TRBV12-1	CASSPLLEQGAGNQPQHF
NA	TRBV30	CAWSVKGVRSNQPQHF
NA	TRBV5-4	CASSLKGVYGYTF
NA	TRBV9	CASSALGGSPGYTF
NA	TRBV5-1	CASSSSGTGSYEQYF
NA	TRBV28	CASSLSGVSSYEQYF
TRBD1	TRBV7-2	CASSLLGTGYNEQFF
TRBD1	TRBV5-1	CASSLGDRGVVLDGYTF
NA	TRBV2	CASSANTEAFF
TRBD1	TRBV7-6	CASSPQTGARAFF
NA	TRBV7-2	CASSLGLISTARNTEAFF
TRBD2	TRBV5-4	CASSLGGGGTGELFF
NA	TRBV28	CASSLVAVSSGNTIYF
NA	TRBV7-2	CASSLEVTTPRAFF
TRBD1	TRBV18	CASSPVGTGNSPLHF
NA	TRBV6-1	CASPKGGSINEQYF
TRBD1	TRBV7-8	CASSFWDRADGELFF
TRBD2	TRBV11-2	CASSYTSGRADTQYF
NA	TRBV11-2	CASSYRDYGYTF
TRBD1	TRBV14	CASSLPGQGSYESNQPQHF
TRBD2	TRBV6-5	CASLLAGNRPGELFF
NA	TRBV11-2	CASPDSSSNQPQHF
NA	TRBV6-1	CASSEQGGGVYGYTF
NA	TRBV7-9	CASSKDWNTGELFF
TRBD2	TRBV2	CAGAGGRETQYF
NA	TRBV19	CASSIDMNTEAFF
NA	TRBV5-1	CASSLGGLGEKLFF
TRBD1	TRBV5-1	CASSYGTGNTEAFF
NA	TRBV6-1	CASTADPYNTEAFF
NA	TRBV2	CASRRRLGRESAQPQHF
TRBD1	TRBV4-3	CASSQRMDRGGSPLHF
NA	TRBV30	CAWSTGRNIQYF
NA	TRBV13	CASSRGGGRNYEQYF
NA	TRBV4-1	CASSQDAAAKPQHF
TRBD1	TRBV16	CASSQLARGSQPQHF
NA	TRBV4-1	CASSQEGSGEAFF
TRBD1	TRBV6-5	CASSTGRRGYTF
NA	TRBV19	CATRRDTDTQYF
NA	TRBV5-1	CASSLDRANTEAFF
NA	TRBV28	CASSEGRETQYF